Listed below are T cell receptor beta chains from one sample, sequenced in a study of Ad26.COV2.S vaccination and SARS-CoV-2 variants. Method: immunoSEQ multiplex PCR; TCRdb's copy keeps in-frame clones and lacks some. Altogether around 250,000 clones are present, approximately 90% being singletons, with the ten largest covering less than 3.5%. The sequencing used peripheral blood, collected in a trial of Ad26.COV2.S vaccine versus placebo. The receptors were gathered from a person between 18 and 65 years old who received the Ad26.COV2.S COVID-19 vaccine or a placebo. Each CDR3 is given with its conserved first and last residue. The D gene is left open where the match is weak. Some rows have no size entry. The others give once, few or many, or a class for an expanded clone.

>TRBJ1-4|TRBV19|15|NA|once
CASSIVAVGNEKLFF
TGTGCCAGTAGTATAGTAGCGGTCGGTAATGAAAAACTGTTTTTT
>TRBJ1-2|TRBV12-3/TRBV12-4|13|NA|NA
CASSHRVGNGYTF
TGTGCCAGCAGCCACAGGGTCGGGAATGGCTACACCTTC
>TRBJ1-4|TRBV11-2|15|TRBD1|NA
CASSLGDRDNEKLFF
TGTGCCAGCAGCTTGGGGGACAGAGATAATGAAAAACTGTTTTTT
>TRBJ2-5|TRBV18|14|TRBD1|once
CASSGRTGVETQYF
TGTGCCAGCTCAGGAAGGACAGGGGTGGAGACCCAGTACTTC
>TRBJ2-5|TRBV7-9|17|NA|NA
CASTSLTGGANQETQYF
TGTGCCAGCACCTCACTGACGGGGGGCGCAAATCAAGAGACCCAGTACTTC
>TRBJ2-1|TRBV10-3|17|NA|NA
CAISGDSLGALYNEQFF
TGTGCCATCAGTGGGGATTCCCTAGGGGCCCTATACAATGAGCAGTTCTTC
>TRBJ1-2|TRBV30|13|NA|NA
CAWSVQNRWGYTF
TGTGCCTGGAGTGTACAAAACAGGTGGGGCTACACCTTC
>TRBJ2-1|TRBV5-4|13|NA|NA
CASSPAGYNEQFF
TGTGCCAGCAGCCCGGCGGGTTACAATGAGCAGTTCTTC
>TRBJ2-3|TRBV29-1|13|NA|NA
CSVGGLSTDTQYF
TGCAGCGTGGGCGGATTAAGCACAGATACGCAGTATTTT
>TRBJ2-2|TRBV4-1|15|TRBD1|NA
CASSRGQGDTGELFF
TGCGCCAGCAGCCGCGGACAGGGGGACACCGGGGAGCTGTTTTTT
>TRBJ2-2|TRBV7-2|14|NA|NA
CASSFQLTTGELFF
TGTGCCAGCAGCTTCCAACTAACCACCGGGGAGCTGTTTTTT
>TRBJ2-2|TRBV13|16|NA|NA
CASSSWRGTVTGELFF
TGTGCCAGCAGCTCGTGGCGGGGTACGGTCACCGGGGAGCTGTTTTTT
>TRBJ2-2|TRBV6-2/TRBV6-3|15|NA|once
CASSRLRSRTGELFF
TGTGCCAGCAGTCGACTTAGATCTAGGACCGGGGAGCTGTTTTTT
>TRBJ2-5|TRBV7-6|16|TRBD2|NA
CASCRGSGGRGETQYF
TGTGCCAGCTGCAGAGGTAGCGGGGGCCGAGGGGAGACCCAGTACTTC
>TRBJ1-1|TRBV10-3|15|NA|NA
CAISGPGHPNTEAFF
TGTGCCATCAGTGGGCCGGGACACCCGAACACTGAAGCTTTCTTT
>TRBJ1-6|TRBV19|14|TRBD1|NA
CASSRQGDNSPLHF
TGTGCCAGTAGTCGGCAGGGGGATAATTCACCCCTCCACTTT
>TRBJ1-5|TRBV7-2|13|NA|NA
CASSVRGNQPQHF
TGTGCCAGCAGCGTTAGGGGGAATCAGCCCCAGCATTTT
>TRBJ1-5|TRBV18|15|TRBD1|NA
CASSPRQGDNQPQHF
TGTGCCAGCTCACCAAGACAGGGAGATAATCAGCCCCAGCATTTT
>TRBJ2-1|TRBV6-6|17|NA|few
CASSPHRRLVQYNEQFF
TGTGCCAGCAGTCCTCACCGACGACTAGTACAATACAATGAGCAGTTCTTC
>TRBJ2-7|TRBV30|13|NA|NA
CAWSGAGFYEQYF
TGTGCCTGGAGTGGAGCGGGTTTCTACGAGCAGTACTTC
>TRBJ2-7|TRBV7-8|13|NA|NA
CASSRRSSYEQYF
TGTGCCAGCAGCCGCCGGAGCTCCTACGAGCAGTACTTC
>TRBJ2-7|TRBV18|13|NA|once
CASSHLDRGEQYF
TGTGCCAGCTCGCACCTGGACAGAGGGGAGCAGTACTTC
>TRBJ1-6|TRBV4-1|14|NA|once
CASSQVWYNSPLHF
TGCGCCAGCAGCCAAGTTTGGTATAATTCACCCCTCCACTTT
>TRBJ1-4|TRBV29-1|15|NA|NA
CSVTELGETNEKLFF
TGCAGCGTGACCGAGTTGGGGGAAACTAATGAAAAACTGTTTTTT
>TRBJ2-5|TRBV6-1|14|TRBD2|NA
CASSETSGGVTQYF
TGTGCCAGCAGTGAGACTAGCGGGGGTGTGACCCAGTACTTC
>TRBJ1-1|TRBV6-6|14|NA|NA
CASCCRQGRTEAFF
TGTGCCAGCTGCTGTAGGCAGGGTCGCACTGAAGCTTTCTTT
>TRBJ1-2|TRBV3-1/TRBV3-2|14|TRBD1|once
CASSQVTGGYGYTF
TGTGCCAGCAGCCAGGTTACAGGGGGCTATGGCTACACCTTC
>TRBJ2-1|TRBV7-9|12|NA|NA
CASSPPGGEQFF
TGTGCCAGCAGCCCTCCCGGGGGAGAGCAGTTCTTC
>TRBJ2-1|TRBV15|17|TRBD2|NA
CATSSQLAGGGYNEQFF
TGTGCCACCAGCAGTCAACTAGCGGGAGGCGGATACAATGAGCAGTTCTTC
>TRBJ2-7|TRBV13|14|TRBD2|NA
CASSFRTSGYEQYF
TGTGCCAGCAGCTTCCGGACTAGCGGCTACGAGCAGTACTTC
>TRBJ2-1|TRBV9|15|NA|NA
CASSVLGGVKSEQFF
TGTGCCAGCAGCGTACTCGGGGGCGTTAAGAGTGAGCAGTTCTTC
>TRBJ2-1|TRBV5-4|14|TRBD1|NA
CAMRTGSSYNEQFF
TGTGCCATGAGGACAGGGAGCTCCTACAATGAGCAGTTCTTC
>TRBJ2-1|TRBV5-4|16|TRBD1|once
CASSLSAAGGYNEQFF
TGTGCCAGCAGCTTGAGTGCCGCAGGGGGCTACAATGAGCAGTTCTTC
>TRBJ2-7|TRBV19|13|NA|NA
CASSPQNRDEQYF
TGTGCCAGTAGTCCGCAAAACAGGGATGAGCAGTACTTC
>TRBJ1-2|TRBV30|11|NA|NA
CAWTRGYGYTF
TGTGCCTGGACCCGGGGCTATGGCTACACCTTC
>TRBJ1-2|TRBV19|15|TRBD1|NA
CASSIMGQALYGYTF
TGTGCCAGTAGTATAATGGGACAGGCCCTCTATGGCTACACCTTC
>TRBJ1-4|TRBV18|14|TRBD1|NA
CASSTGTGIEKLFF
TGTGCCAGCTCAACCGGGACAGGGATTGAAAAACTGTTTTTT
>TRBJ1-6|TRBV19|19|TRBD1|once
CASSPYPGQGITYNSPLHF
TGTGCCAGTAGTCCCTACCCCGGACAGGGCATCACCTATAATTCACCCCTCCACTTT
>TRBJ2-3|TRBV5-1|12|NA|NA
CASRRGVDTQYF
TGCGCCAGCCGAAGGGGCGTAGATACGCAGTATTTT
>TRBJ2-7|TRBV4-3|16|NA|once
CASSQVDGATPYEQYF
TGCGCCAGCAGCCAAGTCGACGGGGCGACGCCCTACGAGCAGTACTTC
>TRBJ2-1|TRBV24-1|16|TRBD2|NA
CATSDWTSGRVNEQFF
TGTGCCACCAGTGACTGGACTAGCGGGAGGGTCAATGAGCAGTTCTTC
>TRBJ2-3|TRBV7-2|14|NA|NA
CASSRGLRADTQYF
TGTGCCAGCAGCCGCGGATTAAGGGCAGATACGCAGTATTTT
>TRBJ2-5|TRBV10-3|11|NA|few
CAISEKETQYF
TGTGCCATCAGTGAGAAAGAGACCCAGTACTTC
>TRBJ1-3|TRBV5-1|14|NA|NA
CASNRDGSGNTIYF
TGCGCCAGCAATCGGGACGGCTCTGGAAACACCATATATTTT
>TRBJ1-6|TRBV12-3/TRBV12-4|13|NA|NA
CASRQDYNSPLHF
TGTGCCAGCAGACAGGACTATAATTCACCCCTCCACTTT
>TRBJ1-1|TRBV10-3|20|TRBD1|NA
CAISQDRGLLLPIMNTEAFF
TGTGCCATCAGTCAGGACAGGGGCCTTCTCTTACCTATAATGAACACTGAAGCTTTCTTT
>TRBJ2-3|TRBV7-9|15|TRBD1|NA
CASSDRGGSTDTQYF
TGTGCCAGCAGCGACAGGGGAGGAAGCACAGATACGCAGTATTTT
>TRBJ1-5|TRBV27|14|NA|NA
CASSQNPTYQPQHF
TGTGCCAGCAGTCAGAACCCAACTTATCAGCCCCAGCATTTT
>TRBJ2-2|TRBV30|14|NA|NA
CASPGTGFTGELFF
TGTGCCTCCCCTGGAACAGGATTCACCGGGGAGCTGTTTTTT
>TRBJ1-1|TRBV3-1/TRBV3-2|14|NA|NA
CASSQRLLNTEAFF
TGTGCCAGCAGCCAGCGACTGTTGAACACTGAAGCTTTCTTT